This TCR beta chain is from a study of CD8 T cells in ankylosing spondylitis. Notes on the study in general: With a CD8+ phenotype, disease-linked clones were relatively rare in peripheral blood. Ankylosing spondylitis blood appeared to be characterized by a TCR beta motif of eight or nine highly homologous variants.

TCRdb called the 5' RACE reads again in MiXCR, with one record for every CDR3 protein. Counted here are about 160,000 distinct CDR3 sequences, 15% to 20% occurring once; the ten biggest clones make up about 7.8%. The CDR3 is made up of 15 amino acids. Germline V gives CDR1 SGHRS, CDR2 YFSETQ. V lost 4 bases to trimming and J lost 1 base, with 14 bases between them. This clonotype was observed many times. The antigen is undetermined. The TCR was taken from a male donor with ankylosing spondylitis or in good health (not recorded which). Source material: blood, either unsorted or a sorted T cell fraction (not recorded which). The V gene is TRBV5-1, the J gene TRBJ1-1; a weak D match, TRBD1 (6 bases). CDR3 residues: CASSDPGEGNTEAFF. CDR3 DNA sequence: TGCGCCAGCAGCGACCCAGGGGAGGGGAACACTGAAGCTTTCTTT. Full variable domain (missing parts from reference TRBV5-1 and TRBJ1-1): KAGVTQTPRYLIKTRGQQVTLSCSPISGHRSVSWYQQTPGQGLQFLFEYFSETQRNKGNFPGRFSGRQFSNSRSEMNVSTLELGDSALYLCASSDPGEGNTEAFFGQGTRLTVV.